A selection of T cell receptor beta chains follows, all from one sample in a study of T cell responses to AZD1222 COVID-19 vaccine. The protocol was immunoSEQ multiplex PCR, while the TCRdb copy is restricted to in-frame clones and leaves out a portion. The sample comprises 120,000 or so clones, more than 75% of which are singletons, and 3.5% to 4% rests with the top ten. The sequences come from peripheral blood, collected 28 days after the second AZD1222 dose. Receptor source: an adult who received the AZD1222 COVID-19 vaccine. The CDR3 runs from the conserved cysteine through the conserved F or W. The D gene is left open where the match is weak. For some rows the clone size is stated as once, few or many, or as a class when expanded; others skip it.

size,V,J,D,CDR3,DNA
.,TRBV19,TRBJ2-4,.,CASSMKQNAKNIQYF,TGTGCCAGTAGTATGAAGCAGAACGCCAAAAACATTCAGTACTTC
.,TRBV18,TRBJ1-1,TRBD1,CASSSTGPEAFF,TGTGCCAGCTCATCGACAGGGCCTGAAGCTTTCTTT
.,TRBV4-2,TRBJ2-7,TRBD2,CASSLSGTSGSDEQYF,TGTGCCAGCAGCCTGTCCGGGACTAGCGGGAGTGACGAGCAGTACTTC
once,TRBV4-2,TRBJ2-2,TRBD1,CASSRPAGGNTGELFF,TGTGCCAGCAGCCGTCCGGCAGGGGGAAACACCGGGGAGCTGTTTTTT
.,TRBV4-1,TRBJ2-3,.,CASRLGGPTDTQYF,TGCGCCAGCAGGCTGGGGGGCCCCACAGATACGCAGTATTTT
.,TRBV6-5,TRBJ2-7,.,CAIRGPPYEQYF,TGTGCAATCCGGGGACCCCCTTACGAGCAGTACTTC
.,TRBV20-1,TRBJ1-1,.,CSASLRGTEAFF,TGCAGTGCTAGTCTGAGGGGCACTGAAGCTTTCTTT
.,TRBV2,TRBJ2-1,.,CASSEAGRQHARSSSYNEQFF,TGTGCCAGCAGTGAAGCGGGCCGACAGCACGCTAGATCTAGCTCCTACAATGAGCAGTTCTTC
.,TRBV27,TRBJ2-7,TRBD1,CASSLRQGEQYF,TGTGCCAGCAGTCTCCGACAGGGGGAGCAGTACTTC
.,TRBV4-2,TRBJ2-1,TRBD2,CASSQDSSGRVGSGGFF,TGTGCCAGCAGCCAAGATTCTAGCGGGAGGGTAGGCTCTGGGGGGTTCTTC
.,TRBV5-6,TRBJ1-2,.,CASTPKWDAYGYTF,TGTGCCAGCACCCCTAAATGGGATGCCTATGGCTACACCTTC
.,TRBV10-3,TRBJ2-1,.,CAISETFSDEQFF,TGTGCCATCAGTGAGACGTTCTCGGATGAGCAGTTCTTC
few,TRBV7-8,TRBJ1-5,.,CASSQSLNQPQHF,TGTGCCAGCAGTCAGTCCTTAAATCAGCCCCAGCATTTT
.,TRBV7-8,TRBJ1-5,.,CASSLTSDNQPQHF,TGTGCCAGCAGCTTAACTTCAGACAATCAGCCCCAGCATTTT
.,TRBV7-9,TRBJ1-6,.,CASNPGSYNSPLHF,TGTGCCAGCAACCCCGGGTCGTATAATTCACCCCTCCACTTT
.,TRBV6-5,TRBJ2-2,.,CASRGLTGELFF,TGTGCCAGCAGGGGGCTAACCGGGGAGCTGTTTTTT
once,TRBV5-1,TRBJ2-5,.,CASSGTGGLYQETQYF,TGCGCCAGCAGCGGGACGGGGGGCCTATACCAAGAGACCCAGTACTTC
few,TRBV4-3,TRBJ2-7,TRBD2,CASSQREAGGEQYF,TGCGCCAGCAGCCAGCGGGAGGCCGGCGGGGAGCAGTACTTC
.,TRBV7-9,TRBJ1-2,.,CASSLRGGGYTF,TGTGCCAGCAGCTTACGAGGGGGAGGCTACACCTTC
.,TRBV7-9,TRBJ2-6,.,CAINGAGANVLTF,TGTGCCATCAACGGGGCTGGGGCCAACGTCCTGACTTTC
.,TRBV5-6,TRBJ2-5,.,CASSLRTGETQYF,TGTGCCAGCAGCCTGAGAACCGGGGAGACCCAGTACTTC
.,TRBV9,TRBJ1-6,.,CASSVAGDLSYNSPLHF,TGTGCCAGCAGCGTAGCGGGGGATCTATCCTATAATTCACCCCTCCACTTT
.,TRBV12-3/TRBV12-4,TRBJ1-1,.,CASSQNRDTEAFF,TGTGCCAGCAGCCAAAACAGGGACACTGAAGCTTTCTTT
.,TRBV9,TRBJ1-3,.,CASSVLSGGNTIYF,TGTGCCAGCAGCGTACTTTCTGGGGGAAACACCATATATTTT
.,TRBV3-1/TRBV3-2,TRBJ1-5,.,CASSQDRGTFLGNQPQHF,TGTGCCAGCAGCCAAGATCGCGGGACATTTCTCGGCAATCAGCCCCAGCATTTT
once,TRBV29-1,TRBJ2-1,TRBD2,CSFLKTSYEQFF,TGCAGCTTCTTGAAGACTAGCTATGAGCAGTTCTTC
.,TRBV18,TRBJ1-1,.,CASSPFQRMNTEAFF,TGTGCCAGCTCACCATTCCAGCGGATGAACACTGAAGCTTTCTTT
.,TRBV7-9,TRBJ1-6,.,CAILTEGDSPLHF,TGTGCCATCCTGACAGAGGGTGATTCACCCCTCCACTTT
.,TRBV24-1,TRBJ2-1,TRBD2,CATSDGIAGSSYNEQFF,TGTGCCACCAGTGATGGGATAGCGGGGAGCTCCTACAATGAGCAGTTCTTC
.,TRBV23-1,TRBJ2-2,TRBD2,CASSQLAGGGPVTTGELFF,TGCGCCAGCAGTCAATTGGCGGGGGGAGGTCCTGTAACTACCGGGGAGCTGTTTTTT
.,TRBV6-4,TRBJ1-4,TRBD1,CASSDFILGQNNEKLFF,TGTGCCAGCAGTGACTTTATCTTGGGACAGAATAATGAAAAACTGTTTTTT
.,TRBV30,TRBJ1-2,TRBD1,CAWSRDRPSGGYTF,TGTGCCTGGTCCAGGGACAGGCCGTCCGGAGGCTACACCTTC